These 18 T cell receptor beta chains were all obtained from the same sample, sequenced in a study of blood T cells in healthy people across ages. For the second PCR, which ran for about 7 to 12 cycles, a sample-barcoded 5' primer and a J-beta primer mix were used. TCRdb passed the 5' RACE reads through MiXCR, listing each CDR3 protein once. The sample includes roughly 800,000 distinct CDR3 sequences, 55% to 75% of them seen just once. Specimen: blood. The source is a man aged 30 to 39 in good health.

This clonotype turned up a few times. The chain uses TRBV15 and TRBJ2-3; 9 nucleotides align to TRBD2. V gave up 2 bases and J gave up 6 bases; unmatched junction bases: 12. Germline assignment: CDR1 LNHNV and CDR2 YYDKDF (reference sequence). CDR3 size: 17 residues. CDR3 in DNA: TGTGCCACCAGCAGACCTGTGACGCGGGGGGGAGGGGATACGCAGTATTTT. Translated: CATSRPVTRGGGDTQYF. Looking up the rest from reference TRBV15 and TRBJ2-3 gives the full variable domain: DAMVIQNPRYQVTQFGKPVTLSCSQTLNHNVMYWYQQKSSQAPKLLFHYYDKDFNNEADTPDNFQSRRPNTSFCFLDIRSPGLGDTAMYLCATSRPVTRGGGDTQYFGPGTRLTVL.

CDR3 protein: CASLQDFGAFF. The CDR3 DNA follows: TGTGCCAGCTTGCAGGATTTCGGGGCTTTCTTT. This sequence joins TRBV6-1 and TRBJ1-1; no firm D call. From germline, CDR1 is MNHNS and CDR2 SASEGT. The CDR3 covers 11 residues. V lost 8 bases and J lost 11, with 15 bases in between.

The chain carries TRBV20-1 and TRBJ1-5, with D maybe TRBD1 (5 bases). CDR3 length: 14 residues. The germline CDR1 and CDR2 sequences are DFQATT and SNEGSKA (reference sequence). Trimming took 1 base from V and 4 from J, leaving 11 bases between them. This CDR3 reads CSARGGASNQPQHF. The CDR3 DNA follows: TGCAGTGCTAGAGGAGGGGCATCTAATCAGCCCCAGCATTTT.

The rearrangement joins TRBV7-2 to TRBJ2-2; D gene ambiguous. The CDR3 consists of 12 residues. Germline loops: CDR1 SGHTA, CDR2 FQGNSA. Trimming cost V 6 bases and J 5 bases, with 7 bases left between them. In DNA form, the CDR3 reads TGTGCCAGCAGAAGCCCTACCGGGGAGCTGTTTTTT. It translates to CASRSPTGELFF.

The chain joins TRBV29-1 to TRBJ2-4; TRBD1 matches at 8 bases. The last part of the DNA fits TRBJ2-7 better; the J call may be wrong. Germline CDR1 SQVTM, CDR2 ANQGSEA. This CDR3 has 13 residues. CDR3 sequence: CSVGQDYRYEQYF. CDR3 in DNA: TGCAGCGTGGGACAGGACTACCGCTACGAGCAGTACTTC.

The DNA for the CDR3 is TGTGCCAGCAGCTTCTCAGGGTTTACGCAGTATTTT. Its protein is CASSFSGFTQYF. The chain joins TRBV7-2 to TRBJ2-3; TRBD1 is a possible D gene (5 bases). CDR3 size: 12 residues. Germline CDR1 is SGHTA and CDR2 is FQGNSA. V lost 3 bases to trimming and J lost 8 bases, with 9 bases between them.

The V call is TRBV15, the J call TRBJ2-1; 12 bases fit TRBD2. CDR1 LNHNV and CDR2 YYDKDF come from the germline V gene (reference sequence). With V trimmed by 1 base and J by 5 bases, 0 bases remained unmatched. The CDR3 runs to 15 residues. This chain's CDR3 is CATSRGLAGDNEQFF. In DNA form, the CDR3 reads TGTGCCACCAGCAGAGGACTAGCGGGGGACAATGAGCAGTTCTTC. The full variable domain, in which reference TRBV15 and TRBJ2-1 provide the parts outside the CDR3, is DAMVIQNPRYQVTQFGKPVTLSCSQTLNHNVMYWYQQKSSQAPKLLFHYYDKDFNNEADTPDNFQSRRPNTSFCFLDIRSPGLGDTAMYLCATSRGLAGDNEQFFGPGTRLTVL.

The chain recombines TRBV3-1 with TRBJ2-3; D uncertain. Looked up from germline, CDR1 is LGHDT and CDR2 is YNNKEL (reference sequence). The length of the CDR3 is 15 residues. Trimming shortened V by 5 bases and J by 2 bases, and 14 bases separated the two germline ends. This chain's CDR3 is CASSYTTRPTDTQYF. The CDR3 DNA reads TGTGCCAGCAGCTATACAACCCGGCCCACAGATACGCAGTATTTT.

The chain's CDR3 is CASSLGTVLIQYF. The CDR3 bases are TGTGCCAGCAGCCTAGGGACCGTTCTCATTCAGTACTTC. The V gene is TRBV7-2, the J gene TRBJ2-7; D is tentatively TRBD1 or TRBD2 (5 bases each). The DNA end is more similar to TRBJ2-4, so the J call may be wrong. The CDR3 is 13 residues long. Germline CDR1 reads SGHTA; CDR2 reads FQGNSA.

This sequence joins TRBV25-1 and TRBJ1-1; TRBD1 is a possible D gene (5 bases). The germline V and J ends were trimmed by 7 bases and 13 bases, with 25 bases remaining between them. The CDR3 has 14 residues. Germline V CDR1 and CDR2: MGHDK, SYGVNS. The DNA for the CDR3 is TGTGCCAGCACCTCAAACAGCGCGGGGGAGAGTGGTTTCTTT. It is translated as CASTSNSAGESGFF.

The CDR3 nucleotides read TGCAGTGCTAGTAGGGACGGGGACAGGGCGCTGATCGAGACCCAGTACTTC. Amino acid sequence: CSASRDGDRALIETQYF. The chain is built from TRBV20-1 and TRBJ2-5; the match to TRBD1 covers 9 bases. This CDR3 region has 17 residues. Looked up from germline, CDR1 is DFQATT and CDR2 is SNEGSKA (reference sequence). After removal of 3 bases from V and 5 bases from J, the junction contained 16 bases not matched to a gene.

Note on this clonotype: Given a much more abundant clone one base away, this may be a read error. CDR3 sequence (DNA): TGCAGCCCTCAGCAGTTTGCAGCTAATGAAAAACTGTTTTTT. Translated: CSPQQFAANEKLFF. The V and J genes are TRBV20-1 and TRBJ1-4; unclear D gene. Germline-derived CDR1 and CDR2 are DFQATT and SNEGSKA (reference sequence). There are 14 residues in the CDR3.

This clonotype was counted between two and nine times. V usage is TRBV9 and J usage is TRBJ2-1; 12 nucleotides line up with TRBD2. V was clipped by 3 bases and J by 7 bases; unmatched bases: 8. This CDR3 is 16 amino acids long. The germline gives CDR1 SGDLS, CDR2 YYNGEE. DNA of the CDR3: TGTGCCAGCAGCGCATCTAGCGGGAGGGCGCAAAATGAGCAGTTCTTC. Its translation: CASSASSGRAQNEQFF.

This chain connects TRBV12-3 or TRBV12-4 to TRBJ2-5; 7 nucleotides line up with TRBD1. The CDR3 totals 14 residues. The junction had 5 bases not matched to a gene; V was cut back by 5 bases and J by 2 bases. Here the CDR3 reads CASSVRTGQETQYF. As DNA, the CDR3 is TGTGCCAGCAGTGTCCGGACAGGACAAGAGACCCAGTACTTC.

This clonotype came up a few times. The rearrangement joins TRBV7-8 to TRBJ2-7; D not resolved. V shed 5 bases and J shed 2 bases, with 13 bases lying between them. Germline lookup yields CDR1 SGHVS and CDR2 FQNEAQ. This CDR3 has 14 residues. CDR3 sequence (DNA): TGTGCCAGCAGCCCCCAGGACGGTACCTACGAGCAGTACTTC. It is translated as CASSPQDGTYEQYF.

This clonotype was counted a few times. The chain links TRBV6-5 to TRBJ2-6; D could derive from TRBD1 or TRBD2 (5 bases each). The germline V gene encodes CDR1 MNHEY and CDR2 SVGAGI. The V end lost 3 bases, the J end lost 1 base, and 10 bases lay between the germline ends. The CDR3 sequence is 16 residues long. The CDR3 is CASSYWGKSGANVLTF. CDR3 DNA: TGTGCCAGCAGTTATTGGGGGAAATCTGGGGCCAACGTCCTGACTTTC.

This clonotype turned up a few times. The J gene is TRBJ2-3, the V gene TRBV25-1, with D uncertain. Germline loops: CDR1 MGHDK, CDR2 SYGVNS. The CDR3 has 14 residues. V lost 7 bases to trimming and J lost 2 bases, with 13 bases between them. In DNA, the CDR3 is TGTGCCAGCAAGTCGCGAGACTTCACAGATACGCAGTATTTT. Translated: CASKSRDFTDTQYF.

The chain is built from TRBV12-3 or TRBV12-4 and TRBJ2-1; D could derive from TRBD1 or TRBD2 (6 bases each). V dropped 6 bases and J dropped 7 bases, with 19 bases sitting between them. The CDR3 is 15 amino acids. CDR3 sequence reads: CASSSRSGGLNEQFF. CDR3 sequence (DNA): TGTGCCAGCAGCTCAAGGTCCGGGGGCCTAAATGAGCAGTTCTTC.